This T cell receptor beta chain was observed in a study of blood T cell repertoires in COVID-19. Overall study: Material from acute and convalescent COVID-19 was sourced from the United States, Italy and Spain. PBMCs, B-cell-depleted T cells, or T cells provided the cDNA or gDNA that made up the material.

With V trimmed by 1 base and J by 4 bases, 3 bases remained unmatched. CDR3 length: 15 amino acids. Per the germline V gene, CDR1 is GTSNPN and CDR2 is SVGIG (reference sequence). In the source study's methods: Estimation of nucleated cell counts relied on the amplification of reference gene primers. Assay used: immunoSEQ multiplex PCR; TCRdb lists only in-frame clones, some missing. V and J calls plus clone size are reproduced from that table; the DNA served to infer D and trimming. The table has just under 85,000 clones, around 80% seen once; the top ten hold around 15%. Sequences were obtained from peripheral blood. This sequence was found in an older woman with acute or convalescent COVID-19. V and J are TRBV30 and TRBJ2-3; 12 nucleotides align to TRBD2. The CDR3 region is CAWSGLAGAADTQYF. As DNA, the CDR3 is TGTGCCTGGAGTGGACTAGCGGGAGCGGCAGATACGCAGTATTTT.